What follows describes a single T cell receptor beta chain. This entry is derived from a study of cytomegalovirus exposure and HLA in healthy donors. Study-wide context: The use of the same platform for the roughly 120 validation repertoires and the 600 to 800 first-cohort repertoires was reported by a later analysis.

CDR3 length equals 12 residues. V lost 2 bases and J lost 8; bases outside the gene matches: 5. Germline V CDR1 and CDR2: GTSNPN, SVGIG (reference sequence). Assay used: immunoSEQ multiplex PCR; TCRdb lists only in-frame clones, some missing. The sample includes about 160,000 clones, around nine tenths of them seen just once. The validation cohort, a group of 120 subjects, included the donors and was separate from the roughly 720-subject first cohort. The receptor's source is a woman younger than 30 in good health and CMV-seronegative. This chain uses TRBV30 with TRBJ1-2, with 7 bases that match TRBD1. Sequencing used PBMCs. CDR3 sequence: CAWSTPGGGYTF. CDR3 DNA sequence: TGTGCCTGGAGTACGCCAGGGGGAGGCTACACCTTC. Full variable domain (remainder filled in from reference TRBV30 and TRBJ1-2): SQTIHQWPATLVQPVGSPLSLECTVEGTSNPNLYWYRQAAGRGLQLLFYSVGIGQISSEVPQNLSASRPQDRQFILSSKKLLLSDSGFYLCAWSTPGGGYTFGSGTRLTVV.